This note documents a single T cell receptor (beta chain) sequence. TCRdb re-derived calls from the reads in MiXCR, one entry per CDR3 protein. The profile shows some 600,000 distinct CDR3 sequences, 20% to 30% of them singletons. CDR3 length equals 14 residues. CDR1 and CDR2 from the germline V gene are DFQATT and SNEGSKA (reference sequence). Deletions cut 0 bases from V and 5 bases from J, with 14 bases between. The data originate from a study of T cell repertoires in cytomegalovirus infection. Study-level information: From public TCR beta signatures came an indication of both CMV infection and matching HLA type.

The genes are TRBV20-1 and TRBJ2-7; a possible D gene is TRBD2 (6 bases). Sequencing input: CD8+ T cells from PBMCs. The source of this sequence is a human donor in good health (CMV status not recorded). Some clones in this sample may be carry-over from other donors' samples. The CDR3 bases are TGCAGTGCTAGAGAGGGACTGCTCCTAGACGAGCAGTACTTC. Protein sequence: CSAREGLLLDEQYF.